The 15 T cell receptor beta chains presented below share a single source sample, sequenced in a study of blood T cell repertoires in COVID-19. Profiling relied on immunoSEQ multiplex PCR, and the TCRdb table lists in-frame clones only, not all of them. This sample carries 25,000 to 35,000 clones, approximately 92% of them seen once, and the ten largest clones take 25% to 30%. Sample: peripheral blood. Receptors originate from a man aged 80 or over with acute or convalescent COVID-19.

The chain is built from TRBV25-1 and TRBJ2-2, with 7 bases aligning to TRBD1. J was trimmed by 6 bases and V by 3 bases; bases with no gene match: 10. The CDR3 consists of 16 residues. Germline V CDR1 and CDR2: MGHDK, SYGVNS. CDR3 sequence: CASSDRDRVDSGELFF. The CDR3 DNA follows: TGTGCCAGCAGTGACCGCGACAGGGTTGATTCCGGGGAGCTGTTTTTT.

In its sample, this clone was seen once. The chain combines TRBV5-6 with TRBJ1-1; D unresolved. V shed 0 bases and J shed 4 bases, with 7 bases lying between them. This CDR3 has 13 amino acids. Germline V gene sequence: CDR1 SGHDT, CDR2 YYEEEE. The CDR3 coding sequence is TGTGCCAGCAGCTTGGAGGGAGTCACTGAAGCTTTCTTT. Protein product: CASSLEGVTEAFF.

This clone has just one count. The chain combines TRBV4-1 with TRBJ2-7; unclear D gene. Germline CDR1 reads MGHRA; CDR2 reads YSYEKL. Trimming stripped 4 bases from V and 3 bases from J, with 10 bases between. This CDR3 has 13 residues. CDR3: CASSPQVFYEQYF. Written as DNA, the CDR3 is TGCGCCAGCAGCCCTCAGGTATTCTACGAGCAGTACTTC.

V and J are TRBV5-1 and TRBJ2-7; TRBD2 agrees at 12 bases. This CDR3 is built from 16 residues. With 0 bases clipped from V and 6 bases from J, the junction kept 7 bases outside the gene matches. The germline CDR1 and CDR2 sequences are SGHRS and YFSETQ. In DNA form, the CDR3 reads TGCGCCAGCAGCTTGGTTTCTCTAGCGGGAGGGGGCGAGCAGTACTTC. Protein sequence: CASSLVSLAGGGEQYF. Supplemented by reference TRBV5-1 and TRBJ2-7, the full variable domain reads KAGVTQTPRYLIKTRGQQVTLSCSPISGHRSVSWYQQTPGQGLQFLFEYFSETQRNKGNFPGRFSGRQFSNSRSEMNVSTLELGDSALYLCASSLVSLAGGGEQYFGPGTRLTVT.

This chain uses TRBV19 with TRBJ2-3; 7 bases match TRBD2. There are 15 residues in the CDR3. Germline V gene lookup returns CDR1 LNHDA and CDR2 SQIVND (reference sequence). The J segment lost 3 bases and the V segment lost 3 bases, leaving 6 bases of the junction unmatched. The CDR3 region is CASSIGGRATDTQYF. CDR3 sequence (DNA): TGTGCCAGTAGTATCGGTGGGAGGGCGACAGATACGCAGTATTTT.

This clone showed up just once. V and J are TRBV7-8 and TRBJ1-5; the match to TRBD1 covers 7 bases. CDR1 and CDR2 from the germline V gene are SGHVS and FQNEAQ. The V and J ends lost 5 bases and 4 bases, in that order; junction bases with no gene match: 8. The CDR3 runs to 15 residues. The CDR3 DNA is TGTGCCAGCAGCCCTACCCGACAGGGAAATCAGCCCCAGCATTTT. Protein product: CASSPTRQGNQPQHF.

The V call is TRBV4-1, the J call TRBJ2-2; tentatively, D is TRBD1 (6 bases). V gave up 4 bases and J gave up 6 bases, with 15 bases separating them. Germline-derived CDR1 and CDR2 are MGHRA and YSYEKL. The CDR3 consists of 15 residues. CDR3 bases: TGCGCCAGCAGCCCAAAAGGGAAGGGGGCCGGGGAGCTGTTTTTT. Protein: CASSPKGKGAGELFF.

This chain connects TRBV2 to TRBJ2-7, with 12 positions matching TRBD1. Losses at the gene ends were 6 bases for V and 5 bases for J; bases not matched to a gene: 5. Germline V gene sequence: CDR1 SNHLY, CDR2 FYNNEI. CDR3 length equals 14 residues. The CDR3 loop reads CASREGQGADEQYF. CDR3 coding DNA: TGTGCCAGCAGAGAGGGACAGGGGGCGGACGAGCAGTACTTC.

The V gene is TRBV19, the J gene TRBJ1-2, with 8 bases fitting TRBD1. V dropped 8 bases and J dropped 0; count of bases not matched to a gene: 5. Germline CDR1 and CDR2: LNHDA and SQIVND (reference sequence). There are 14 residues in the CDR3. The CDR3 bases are TGTGCCAGTCACGGGACAGGAGCTAACTATGGCTACACCTTC. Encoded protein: CASHGTGANYGYTF.

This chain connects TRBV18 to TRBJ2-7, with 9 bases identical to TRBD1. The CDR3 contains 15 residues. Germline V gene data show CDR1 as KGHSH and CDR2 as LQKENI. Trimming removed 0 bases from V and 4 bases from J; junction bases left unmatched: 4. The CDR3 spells CASSPPNRGLYEQYF. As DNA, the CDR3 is TGTGCCAGCTCACCACCGAACAGGGGGCTGTACGAGCAGTACTTC.

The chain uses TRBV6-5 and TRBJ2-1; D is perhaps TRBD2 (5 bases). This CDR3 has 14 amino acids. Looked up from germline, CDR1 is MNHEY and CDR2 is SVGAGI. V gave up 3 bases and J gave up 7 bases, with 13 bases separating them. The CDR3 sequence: CASSYGRASNEQFF. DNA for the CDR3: TGTGCCAGCAGTTATGGGAGAGCCAGTAATGAGCAGTTCTTC.

This chain's CDR3 is CASSEGTGVKLFF. The CDR3 bases are TGCGCCAGCAGTGAGGGTACAGGGGTAAAACTGTTTTTT. The V call is TRBV10-2, the J call TRBJ1-4, with 7 bases that match TRBD1. Losses at the gene ends were 2 bases for V and 10 bases for J; bases not matched to a gene: 4. The CDR3 has 13 residues. Per the germline V gene, CDR1 is WSHSY and CDR2 is SAAADI.

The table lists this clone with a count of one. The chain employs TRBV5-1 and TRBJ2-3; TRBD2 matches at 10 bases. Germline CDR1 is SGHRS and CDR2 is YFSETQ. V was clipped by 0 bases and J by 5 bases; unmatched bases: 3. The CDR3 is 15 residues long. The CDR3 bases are TGCGCCAGCAGCTTGGTTCTAGCGGGGGAAGATACGCAGTATTTT. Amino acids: CASSLVLAGEDTQYF.

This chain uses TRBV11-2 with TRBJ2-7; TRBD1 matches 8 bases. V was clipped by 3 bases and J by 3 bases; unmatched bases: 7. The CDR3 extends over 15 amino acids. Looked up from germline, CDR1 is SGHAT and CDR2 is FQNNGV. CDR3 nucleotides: TGTGCCAGCAGCTTGATAGACAGGGGCGGCTACGAGCAGTACTTC. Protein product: CASSLIDRGGYEQYF.

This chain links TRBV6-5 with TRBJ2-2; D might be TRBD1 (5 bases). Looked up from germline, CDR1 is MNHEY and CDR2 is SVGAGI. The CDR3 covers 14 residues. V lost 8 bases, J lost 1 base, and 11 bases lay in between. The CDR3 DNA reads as TGTGCCAGCGAACTCGGACAGAACACCGGGGAGCTGTTTTTT. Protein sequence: CASELGQNTGELFF.